These T cell receptor beta chains were read from a single sample in a study of graft-versus-host responses after intestinal transplantation. The repertoire was sequenced with immunoSEQ multiplex PCR; TCRdb's copy has only in-frame clones and lacks some. The table lists approximately 77,000 clones, roughly 91% of them singletons. For these receptors, no antigen is known. The source material was unstimulated CD4+ T cells sorted from spleen or lymph node cells, sampled before intestinal transplant. The receptors derive from a human donor who received an intestinal transplant. The CDR3 runs from the conserved cysteine through the conserved F or W. D genes are given only for firm matches. Part of the rows lack a size; the others show once, few, many or a class for expanded clones.

abundance	d_gene	v_gene	j_gene	CDR3aa	CDR3nt
.	.	TRBV16	TRBJ2-7	CASSLRLTGNTYEQYF	TGTGCCAGCAGCCTCCGGCTGACAGGCAACACCTACGAGCAGTACTTC
.	.	TRBV5-1	TRBJ2-1	CASSILEGEQFF	TGCGCCAGCAGCATACTAGAGGGTGAGCAGTTCTTC
.	.	TRBV11-2	TRBJ2-7	CASSLPGYEQYF	TGTGCCAGCAGCCTTCCGGGGTACGAGCAGTACTTC
.	.	TRBV2	TRBJ1-4	CASRNRVANEKLFF	TGTGCCAGCAGGAACAGGGTGGCTAATGAAAAACTGTTTTTT
.	TRBD1	TRBV6-1	TRBJ1-1	CASSSRTGPNTEAFF	TGTGCCAGCAGTAGCCGGACAGGGCCGAACACTGAAGCTTTCTTT
.	.	TRBV29-1	TRBJ2-7	CSVEGPGDKGYEQYF	TGCAGCGTCGAGGGGCCAGGGGATAAGGGCTACGAGCAGTACTTC
.	TRBD1	TRBV4-2	TRBJ2-1	CASSPGQGYNEQFF	TGTGCCAGCAGCCCAGGACAGGGTTACAATGAGCAGTTCTTC
.	.	TRBV18	TRBJ2-1	CASSLNNEQFF	TGTGCCAGCTCACTAAACAATGAGCAGTTCTTC
.	.	TRBV5-4	TRBJ2-1	CASSLTYLNEQFF	TGTGCCAGCAGCTTGACTTACTTGAATGAGCAGTTCTTC
.	.	TRBV7-6	TRBJ1-3	CASSLEPSSGNTIYF	TGTGCCAGCAGCTTAGAGCCGAGCTCTGGAAACACCATATATTTT
.	TRBD2	TRBV4-2	TRBJ2-1	CASRLIAGGIYNEQFF	TGTGCCAGCAGATTGATAGCGGGAGGTATCTACAATGAGCAGTTCTTC
.	TRBD2	TRBV5-1	TRBJ2-7	CASSSEAGSSYEQYF	TGCGCCAGCAGCTCAGAAGCGGGAAGCTCCTACGAGCAGTACTTC
.	TRBD1	TRBV5-1	TRBJ1-2	CASSTGTGSVWIPGYTF	TGCGCCAGCAGCACCGGGACAGGGAGTGTTTGGATACCTGGCTACACCTTC
.	.	TRBV2	TRBJ2-6	CASTSYSGANVLTF	TGTGCCAGCACTTCGTACTCTGGGGCCAACGTCCTGACTTTC
.	TRBD1	TRBV2	TRBJ1-1	CASSQDRRNTEAFF	TGTGCCAGCAGTCAGGACAGGCGGAACACTGAAGCTTTCTTT
.	.	TRBV7-2	TRBJ2-7	CASSSSVSYEQYF	TGTGCCAGCAGCTCGAGTGTGTCCTACGAGCAGTACTTC
.	TRBD2	TRBV5-1	TRBJ2-1	CASSPEWGLASGNNEQFF	TGCGCCAGCAGCCCTGAATGGGGTTTGGCTAGCGGAAACAATGAGCAGTTCTTC
.	TRBD2	TRBV4-1	TRBJ2-1	CASSQDSGANKWNEQFF	TGCGCCAGCAGCCAAGATAGCGGGGCCAACAAGTGGAATGAGCAGTTCTTC
.	.	TRBV29-1	TRBJ2-5	CSVAVFQETQYF	TGCAGCGTTGCGGTTTTCCAAGAGACCCAGTACTTC
.	TRBD1	TRBV28	TRBJ1-5	CASSSTQGLGNQPQHF	TGTGCCAGCAGTTCGACACAGGGGCTTGGCAATCAGCCCCAGCATTTT
.	.	TRBV10-2	TRBJ1-5	CASSESGGALNQPQHF	TGCGCCAGCAGTGAGTCGGGGGGGGCCCTTAATCAGCCCCAGCATTTT
.	TRBD2	TRBV29-1	TRBJ2-3	CSVGTSGSWDTQYF	TGCAGCGTTGGGACTAGCGGGAGTTGGGATACGCAGTATTTT
.	.	TRBV7-3	TRBJ2-7	CASSPLGSGIGEQYF	TGTGCCAGCAGCCCCCTGGGGTCAGGGATTGGGGAGCAGTACTTC
.	.	TRBV7-3	TRBJ2-1	CASSLSPQGPPFF	TGTGCCAGCAGCTTAAGTCCCCAGGGCCCCCCGTTCTTC
once	.	TRBV30	TRBJ1-1	CAWSAQGNTEAFF	TGTGCCTGGAGTGCGCAGGGGAACACTGAAGCTTTCTTT
once	TRBD1	TRBV10-2	TRBJ2-7	CASRRDRVSEQYF	TGCGCCAGCCGACGCGACAGGGTCAGTGAGCAGTACTTC
few	TRBD2	TRBV4-1	TRBJ2-7	CASSRTSGSYEQYF	TGCGCCAGCAGCCGGACTAGCGGTTCCTACGAGCAGTACTTC
.	.	TRBV2	TRBJ1-3	CASGRTESSGNTIYF	TGTGCCAGCGGGAGGACGGAGAGCTCTGGAAACACCATATATTTT
.	TRBD1	TRBV5-6	TRBJ1-6	CASSLGPTGVGSPLHF	TGTGCCAGCAGCTTGGGCCCGACAGGGGTTGGTTCACCCCTCCACTTT
.	.	TRBV28	TRBJ2-3	CASSLGGVKDTQYF	TGTGCCAGCAGTTTAGGAGGGGTTAAAGATACGCAGTATTTT